A single sample is the source of the 15 T cell receptor beta chains below, sequenced in a study of T cells after posttransplantation cyclophosphamide. TCRdb's table, derived via immunoSEQ multiplex PCR, lists solely in-frame clones and lacks some. This sample has some 43,000 clones, each found more than once. What was sequenced was PBMCs. These receptors were obtained from a man aged 35 to 55 in good health, CMV-negative, and a related stem cell transplant donor.

This clone was seen ten or more times. DNA for the CDR3: TGTGCCAGCAGCTTACTCAATGGGGCTGGAGACACTGAAGCTTTCTTT. Protein: CASSLLNGAGDTEAFF. This chain uses TRBV11-2 with TRBJ1-1; D is possibly TRBD1 (5 bases). The CDR3 sequence is 16 residues long. Germline V lookup: CDR1 SGHAT, CDR2 FQNNGV. The V end was cut by 2 bases, the J end by 3 bases, with 16 bases between.

This clone was seen at least ten times. This chain joins TRBV7-3 and TRBJ2-1; 13 bases match TRBD2. In germline, CDR1 is SGHTA, CDR2 FQGTGA. V shed 5 bases, J shed 6 bases, and the junction held 7 bases outside the gene matches. The CDR3 loop spans 16 amino acids. The CDR3 protein is CASSAVGTSGINEQFF. CDR3 nucleotides: TGTGCCAGCAGCGCGGTCGGGACTAGCGGGATCAATGAGCAGTTCTTC.

V is TRBV7-9 and J is TRBJ2-3; tentative D call: TRBD2 (6 bases). V lost 4 bases and J 6 bases, leaving 17 bases between the germline ends. The CDR3 spans 15 residues. CDR1 and CDR2 from the germline V gene are SEHNR and FQNEAQ (reference sequence). The CDR3 protein is CASSSRHGGMDTQYF. For the CDR3, the DNA is TGTGCCAGCAGCTCCCGACACGGGGGTATGGATACGCAGTATTTT.

This clone was recorded many times. The chain links TRBV29-1 to TRBJ2-3; 9 bases line up with TRBD2. The CDR3 runs 15 residues. With 7 bases clipped from V and 6 bases from J, the junction kept 14 bases outside the gene matches. Germline CDR1 SQVTM, CDR2 ANQGSEA. The CDR3 nucleotides are TGCAGCGCCCAGGGAGTAGCGGGAGTTCCCGATACGCAGTATTTT. This sequence encodes CSAQGVAGVPDTQYF.

This clone occurred many times. CDR3 residues: CATRGSGSSYEQYF. The DNA for the CDR3 is TGTGCCACCAGGGGTAGCGGGAGCTCCTACGAGCAGTACTTC. The V and J genes are TRBV15 and TRBJ2-7; 9 bases map to TRBD2. Germline V lookup: CDR1 LNHNV, CDR2 YYDKDF (reference sequence). Germline trimming cut 6 bases from V and 0 bases from J; bases unmatched to any gene: 3. This CDR3 is built from 14 residues.

In its sample, this clone was seen many times. The genes are TRBV10-3 and TRBJ2-7; 7 nucleotides line up with TRBD1. The germline V gene has CDR1 ENHRY and CDR2 SYGVKD. The CDR3 is made up of 15 amino acids. V was clipped by 3 bases and J by 2 bases; unmatched bases: 7. CDR3: CAISEDRELTYEQYF. CDR3 nucleotides: TGTGCCATCAGTGAAGACAGGGAGTTAACCTACGAGCAGTACTTC.

This clone was counted ten times or more. This chain uses TRBV9 with TRBJ2-1; D gene ambiguous. Germline CDR1 is SGDLS and CDR2 is YYNGEE. The length of the CDR3 is 15 residues. V lost 0 bases and J lost 3, with 10 bases in between. The CDR3 loop reads CASSVGVQSYNEQFF. The CDR3 nucleotides are TGTGCCAGCAGCGTAGGAGTACAGAGCTACAATGAGCAGTTCTTC.

This clone was detected ten times or more. The rearrangement joins TRBV11-3 to TRBJ2-3; TRBD2 matches at 8 bases. The CDR3 is 16 residues long. The V gene end was trimmed by 2 bases and the J gene end by 2 bases; junction bases not matched to a gene: 6. Per the germline V gene, CDR1 is SGHNT and CDR2 is YENEEA. CDR3 sequence (DNA): TGTGCCAGCAGCTTATACGCGGGAGGCGACACAGATACGCAGTATTTT. Translation: CASSLYAGGDTDTQYF.

This clone was seen many times. The gene calls are TRBV5-1 and TRBJ2-2; a weak D match, TRBD1 (6 bases). Per the germline V gene, CDR1 is SGHRS and CDR2 is YFSETQ. V lost 0 bases to trimming and J lost 0 bases, with 18 bases between them. The CDR3 contains 19 residues. The CDR3 sequence is CASSLALIRQETNTGELFF. The CDR3 DNA reads as TGCGCCAGCAGCTTGGCCCTAATAAGACAGGAGACGAACACCGGGGAGCTGTTTTTT.

Many counts were recorded for this clone. The V and J genes are TRBV29-1 and TRBJ2-4; 8 bases are a match to TRBD1. The germline gives CDR1 SQVTM, CDR2 ANQGSEA. V shed 5 bases, J shed 8 bases, and the junction held 8 bases outside the gene matches. The CDR3 spans 13 residues. CDR3 nucleotide sequence: TGCAGCGTTTTGGACAGGGAGAAGGACATTCAGTACTTC. Protein: CSVLDREKDIQYF.

This clone has ten or more counts. This chain links TRBV15 with TRBJ2-7; TRBD1 agrees at 8 bases. Trimming removed 0 bases from V and 0 bases from J; junction bases left unmatched: 10. The germline CDR1 and CDR2 sequences are LNHNV and YYDKDF (reference sequence). CDR3 length: 18 residues. The CDR3 DNA sequence: TGTGCCACCAGCAGAGATGAGGGGGGACAGGCGAGCTCCTACGAGCAGTACTTC. Residues: CATSRDEGGQASSYEQYF.

This clone came up many times. The DNA for the CDR3 is TGTGCCAGTAGGTCGGCGGGAGGGCCCTACAATGAGCAGTTCTTC. This translates into CASRSAGGPYNEQFF. This sequence joins TRBV19 and TRBJ2-1, with 9 bases that match TRBD2. Germline V gene data show CDR1 as LNHDA and CDR2 as SQIVND (reference sequence). After removal of 6 bases from V and 2 bases from J, the junction contained 5 bases not matched to a gene. There are 15 residues in the CDR3.

This clone occurred many times. The chain recombines TRBV28 with TRBJ2-7; D call uncertain. The V gene's germline CDR1 is MDHEN and CDR2 SYDVKM. CDR3 size: 12 residues. Trimming cost V 3 bases and J 1 base, with 4 bases left between them. This CDR3 reads CASSFRSYEQYF. CDR3 bases: TGTGCCAGCAGTTTTCGGTCCTACGAGCAGTACTTC.

This clone has at least ten counts. The chain links TRBV11-3 to TRBJ2-7; D is possibly TRBD2 (6 bases). V lost 5 bases and J lost 1, with 6 bases in between. In germline, CDR1 is SGHNT, CDR2 YENEEA. The CDR3 loop spans 12 amino acids. The CDR3 nucleotides read TGTGCCAGCAGCCGGGGGTCCTACGAGCAGTACTTC. It translates to CASSRGSYEQYF.

This clone was counted ten times or more. This chain links TRBV6-1 with TRBJ1-1, with TRBD1 identical over 8 bases. Germline trimming cut 7 bases from V and 4 bases from J; bases unmatched to any gene: 8. This CDR3 is 14 amino acids long. Germline V gives CDR1 MNHNS, CDR2 SASEGT. The DNA of the CDR3 is TGTGCCAGCACTATGACAGGGGCCACCACTGAAGCTTTCTTT. Translated: CASTMTGATTEAFF.